Listed below are T cell receptor beta chains from one sample, sequenced in a study of blood T cell repertoires in COVID-19. Profiled with immunoSEQ multiplex PCR; TCRdb holds only in-frame clones, not every one. Seen here are approximately 150,000 clones, around 90% observed once, and the top ten hold approximately 3.8%. The sample taken for sequencing was PBMCs or T cells enriched from blood (not recorded which). All receptors derive from a middle-aged woman who had been exposed to COVID-19. Both conserved end residues are part of each CDR3. D genes are given only for firm matches. Size is stated for part of the rows, as once, few or many counts, or as a class when the clone is expanded.

size	V	D	J	DNA	CDR3
few	TRBV19	-	TRBJ2-3	TGTGCCAGTAGTATGGCACACCTGAGGACAGATACGCAGTATTTT	CASSMAHLRTDTQYF
few	TRBV4-1	-	TRBJ1-1	TGCGCCAGCAGCCAAGGTCAGGGAAACACTGAAGCTTTCTTT	CASSQGQGNTEAFF
-	TRBV6-1	-	TRBJ1-1	TGTGCCAGCAGTGAGAAGGGGGACGGCACTGAAGCTTTCTTT	CASSEKGDGTEAFF
-	TRBV6-1	-	TRBJ1-3	TGTGCCAGCAGTGAAGTCGACACCATATATTTT	CASSEVDTIYF
-	TRBV7-9	-	TRBJ1-5	TGTGCCAGCAGCTCACAGGGCAATCAGCCCCAGCATTTT	CASSSQGNQPQHF
-	TRBV7-6	TRBD1	TRBJ1-4	TGTGCCAGCAGCTTACCCCCCGGACAGGCGGATGAAAAACTGTTTTTT	CASSLPPGQADEKLFF
-	TRBV5-8	TRBD1	TRBJ1-5	TGTGCCAGCAGCTTGGGGGCAGGGGGCAATAGCAATCAGCCCCAGCATTTT	CASSLGAGGNSNQPQHF
-	TRBV12-3/TRBV12-4	TRBD1	TRBJ1-2	TGTGCCAGCAGCCAAGGGACAGGCCATGGCTACACCTTC	CASSQGTGHGYTF
-	TRBV27	-	TRBJ1-5	TGTGCCAGCAGTGCTGAAACGGATCAGCCCCAGCATTTT	CASSAETDQPQHF
-	TRBV10-3	-	TRBJ1-2	TGTGCCATCAGTGCGTATACAGGATCGGACGGCTACACCTTC	CAISAYTGSDGYTF
-	TRBV9	-	TRBJ2-7	TGTGCCACATCCCCAGGGGCGAACGAGCAGTACTTC	CATSPGANEQYF
-	TRBV3-1/TRBV3-2	TRBD2	TRBJ2-2	TGTGCCAGCAGCCCCCAACTAGCGGGGGGGCCCGGGGCCTTCACCGGGGAGCTGTTTTTT	CASSPQLAGGPGAFTGELFF
-	TRBV19	TRBD2	TRBJ2-1	TGTGCCAGTAGTATAGCCTCGGGACTAGCGGGAGGGCCTGTCACGGCGAATGAGCAGTTCTTC	CASSIASGLAGGPVTANEQFF
-	TRBV19	-	TRBJ2-1	TGTGCCAGTCAGGGGGGCGTGAGCTCCTACAATGAGCAGTTCTTC	CASQGGVSSYNEQFF
-	TRBV12-3/TRBV12-4	-	TRBJ2-3	TGTGCCAGCAGCCTAGAAGATACGCAGTATTTT	CASSLEDTQYF
-	TRBV7-9	TRBD1	TRBJ2-1	TGTGCCAGCAGCTTAGTAAGGGGACAGATCTACAATGAGCAGTTCTTC	CASSLVRGQIYNEQFF
-	TRBV7-9	-	TRBJ2-5	TGTGCCAGCAGCTCTACAGGGTACCAAGAGACCCAGTACTTC	CASSSTGYQETQYF
once	TRBV7-9	TRBD2	TRBJ2-7	TGTGCCAGCTACGACAATCGGGCGGGAGGCGAGCAGTACTTC	CASYDNRAGGEQYF
-	TRBV2	-	TRBJ1-2	TGTGCCAGCAGGGAGGGTCGGAGCTCCCACACCTTC	CASREGRSSHTF
-	TRBV7-2	TRBD2	TRBJ2-7	TGTGCCAGCAGCTTACAGTCAGCGGGAGGGCCCTACGAGCAGTACTTC	CASSLQSAGGPYEQYF
-	TRBV28	-	TRBJ2-1	TGTGCCAGCAGTTTATCCTCAACAGGTGAGCAGTTCTTC	CASSLSSTGEQFF
-	TRBV6-1	-	TRBJ1-1	TGTGCCAGCAGTGAATTGGGCAGGAGGGAGACTGAAGCTTTCTTT	CASSELGRRETEAFF
-	TRBV7-3	-	TRBJ1-6	TGTGCCAGCAGCGCCCGGGACATCCACCCGAATTCACCCCTCCACTTT	CASSARDIHPNSPLHF
-	TRBV7-9	-	TRBJ1-4	TGTGCCAGCAGCTTACTAGCAACTAATGAAAAACTGTTTTTT	CASSLLATNEKLFF